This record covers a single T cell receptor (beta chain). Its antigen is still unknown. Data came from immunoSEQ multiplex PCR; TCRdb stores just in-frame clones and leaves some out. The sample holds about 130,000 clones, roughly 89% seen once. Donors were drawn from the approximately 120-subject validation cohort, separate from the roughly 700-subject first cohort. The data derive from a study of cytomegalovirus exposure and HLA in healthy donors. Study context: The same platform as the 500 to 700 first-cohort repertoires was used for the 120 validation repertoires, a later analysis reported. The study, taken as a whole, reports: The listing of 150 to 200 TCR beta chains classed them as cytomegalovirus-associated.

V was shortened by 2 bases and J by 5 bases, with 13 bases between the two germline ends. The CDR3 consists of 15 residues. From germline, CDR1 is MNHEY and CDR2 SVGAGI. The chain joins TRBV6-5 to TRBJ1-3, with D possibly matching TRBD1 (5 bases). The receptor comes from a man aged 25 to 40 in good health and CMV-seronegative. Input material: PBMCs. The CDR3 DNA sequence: TGTGCCAGCAGTTACCGTAGACAGACCAGAAACACCATATATTTT. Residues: CASSYRRQTRNTIYF.